These 17 T cell receptor beta chains share one sample of origin, sequenced in a study of shared clonotypes between healthy human individuals. This table comes from immunoSEQ multiplex PCR, and its TCRdb copy is limited to in-frame clones, with some not included. The sample contains roughly 720,000 clones, less than 95% of which appear only once. The specimen sequenced was memory CD8+ T cells from PBMCs. Subset here: CD45RO+ cells pooled with CCR7-negative TemRA cells. Every receptor here comes from a man aged 18 to 30 in good health. Some clones in this sample may be carry-over from other donors' samples.

The CDR3 DNA reads as TGTGCCAGCAGCTCCAAACCCGGACAGGTGATCTCCTACGAGCAGTACTTC. Its protein product is CASSSKPGQVISYEQYF. This chain uses TRBV7-8 with TRBJ2-7; 7 bases fit TRBD1. CDR1 and CDR2 (germline): SGHVS, FQNEAQ. V dropped 4 bases and J dropped 0; count of bases not matched to a gene: 12. The CDR3 spans 17 residues.

As concerns this clone: This sample also contains other DNA sequences that code for the same CDR3. The chain has TRBV30 and TRBJ1-1; D is undetermined. The CDR3 spans 12 residues. Germline V CDR1 and CDR2: GTSNPN, SVGIG (reference sequence). V lost 3 bases and J lost 2, with 7 bases in between. The DNA of the CDR3 is TGTGCCTGGAGAAGAGGTAACACTGAAGCTTTCTTT. Translation: CAWRRGNTEAFF.

The chain combines TRBV6-5 with TRBJ1-1; D gene uncertain. The CDR3 is made up of 13 amino acids. Germline V CDR1 and CDR2: MNHEY, SVGAGI. The V end was cut by 2 bases, the J end by 5 bases, with 9 bases between. The CDR3 is CASSYRGVTEAFF. CDR3 DNA sequence: TGTGCCAGCAGTTACCGTGGGGTGACTGAAGCTTTCTTT.

The chain recombines TRBV6-5 with TRBJ1-1; maybe TRBD1 (5 bases). This CDR3 has 14 amino acids. The V gene's germline CDR1 is MNHEY and CDR2 SVGAGI. The V and J ends lost 0 bases and 6 bases respectively, with 11 bases between them. The CDR3 DNA follows: TGTGCCAGCAGTTACTCAGGGGTGATGGCTGAAGCTTTCTTT. Its translation is CASSYSGVMAEAFF.

The chain recombines TRBV25-1 with TRBJ1-2; TRBD1 is a possible D gene (5 bases). This CDR3 contains 11 residues. In germline, CDR1 is MGHDK, CDR2 SYGVNS. V gave up 10 bases and J gave up 3 bases, with 9 bases separating them. CDR3 region: CATIGDYGYTF. In DNA, the CDR3 is TGTGCCACCATAGGGGACTATGGCTACACCTTC.

The genes are TRBV9 and TRBJ2-7; the D is unclear. The CDR3 spans 15 residues. Germline CDR1 is SGDLS and CDR2 is YYNGEE. Trimming stripped 0 bases from V and 1 base from J, with 11 bases between. This CDR3 reads CASSVADSLSYEQYF. The DNA of the CDR3 is TGTGCCAGCAGCGTAGCTGACTCCCTTTCCTACGAGCAGTACTTC.

J is TRBJ2-7 and V is TRBV14, with 11 bases lining up with TRBD1. The V segment lost 5 bases and the J segment 3 bases; nucleotides outside the gene matches: 6. The CDR3 runs to 15 residues. Germline V gene sequence: CDR1 SGHDN, CDR2 FVKESK. As DNA, the CDR3 is TGTGCCAGCAGCACCCGGGACAGGGGGTTCTACGAGCAGTACTTC. Its translation: CASSTRDRGFYEQYF. The variable domain in full, completed from reference TRBV14 and TRBJ2-7, reads EAGVTQFPSHSVIEKGQTVTLRCDPISGHDNLYWYRRVMGKEIKFLLHFVKESKQDESGMPNNRFLAERTGGTYSTLKVQPAELEDSGVYFCASSTRDRGFYEQYFGPGTRLTVT.

The sample holds many counts of this clone. The gene calls are TRBV4-2 and TRBJ2-1, with D possibly being TRBD1 (5 bases). V lost 3 bases to trimming and J lost 10 bases, with 22 bases between them. This CDR3 comprises 16 residues. From germline, CDR1 is LGHNA and CDR2 YNFKEQ. The CDR3 DNA sequence: TGTGCCAGCAGCCACGCTGACACTCTCCGGGCAGGGGAGCAGTTCTTC. Translating it yields CASSHADTLRAGEQFF.

This clone was counted once. This chain uses TRBV4-1 with TRBJ1-2; 7 bases are shared with TRBD1. Trimming cost V 4 bases and J 3 bases; bases outside gene matches: 8. CDR1 and CDR2 from the germline V gene are MGHRA and YSYEKL. The CDR3 is 15 amino acids. CDR3 nucleotides: TGCGCCAGCAGCCCCGGGACAGAAAACTACTATGGCTACACCTTC. Translated, it gives CASSPGTENYYGYTF.

J is TRBJ2-2 and V is TRBV7-3; D gene ambiguous. The germline V gene encodes CDR1 SGHTA and CDR2 FQGTGA. Trimming left V 2 bases short and J 6 bases short, with 7 bases between. CDR3 length: 13 amino acids. Here the CDR3 DNA reads TGTGCCAGCAGCTTAGCAAGTCCCGGGGAGCTGTTTTTT. This gives the protein CASSLASPGELFF.

The chain carries TRBV7-9 and TRBJ2-3; TRBD2 agrees at 14 bases. The junction had 11 bases not matched to a gene; V was cut back by 3 bases and J by 3 bases. Looked up from germline, CDR1 is SEHNR and CDR2 is FQNEAQ (reference sequence). The CDR3 is 19 amino acids. The chain's CDR3 is CASSFPTSGRAEDTDTQYF. The CDR3 DNA is TGTGCCAGCAGCTTCCCGACTAGCGGGAGGGCCGAGGATACAGATACGCAGTATTTT.

The chain is built from TRBV4-3 and TRBJ2-7; 11 bases map to TRBD2. From germline, CDR1 is LGHNA and CDR2 YSLEER. This CDR3 spans 16 amino acids. V shed 4 bases, J shed 5 bases, and the junction held 10 bases outside the gene matches. CDR3: CASSLTLAGGPDEQYF. The DNA for the CDR3 is TGCGCCAGCAGCCTCACCTTAGCGGGAGGGCCGGACGAGCAGTACTTC.

This sequence joins TRBV13 and TRBJ2-2; no reliable D call. Germline lookup yields CDR1 PRHDT and CDR2 FYEKMQ (reference sequence). This CDR3 is built from 15 residues. Trimming pared 5 bases from V and 1 base from J, leaving 11 bases between. Written as DNA, the CDR3 is TGTGCCAGCAGCCCTCAAGGAGAGAACACCGGGGAGCTGTTTTTT. Its protein product is CASSPQGENTGELFF.

This clone was recorded once. The rearrangement uses TRBV7-6 and TRBJ2-3, with D unclear. CDR1 is SGHVS and CDR2 is FNYEAQ in the germline V gene. V was cut by 2 bases and J by 1 base, with 10 bases left in between. CDR3 length: 15 amino acids. CDR3 sequence: CASSLLGLRTDTQYF. CDR3 nucleotides: TGTGCCAGCAGCTTACTAGGGCTGCGCACAGATACGCAGTATTTT.

Here the CDR3 reads CASSSRVEYGYTF. CDR3 nucleotides: TGTGCCAGCAGTTCTAGGGTAGAGTATGGCTACACCTTC. The chain uses TRBV28 and TRBJ1-2; D is uncertain. The CDR3 sequence is 13 residues long. CDR1 and CDR2 from the germline V gene are MDHEN and SYDVKM. Trimming took 4 bases from V and 5 from J, leaving 11 bases between them.

This chain connects TRBV11-2 to TRBJ1-4, with D perhaps TRBD1 (5 bases). Trimming shortened V by 0 bases and J by 0 bases, and 14 bases separated the two germline ends. Germline-derived CDR1 and CDR2 are SGHAT and FQNNGV. The CDR3 has 18 residues. CDR3 DNA: TGTGCCAGCAGCTTAGATAGGGGCAGGATCGCAACTAATGAAAAACTGTTTTTT. Its protein product is CASSLDRGRIATNEKLFF.

The chain has TRBV19 and TRBJ1-1, with 7 bases identical to TRBD1. Germline CDR1 reads LNHDA; CDR2 reads SQIVND (reference sequence). CDR3 size: 18 residues. V gave up 4 bases and J gave up 5 bases; unmatched junction bases: 19. The CDR3 DNA follows: TGTGCCAGTAGTAACTATATTACAGGGGTCCCCCCGAGGACTGAAGCTTTCTTT. Translating it yields CASSNYITGVPPRTEAFF.